Each of the 8 T cell receptor beta chains below was sequenced from the same sample in a study of T cell changes during pregnancy in multiple sclerosis. Produced via immunoSEQ multiplex PCR; TCRdb's table is partial and in-frame only. Of roughly 40,000 clones listed, 70% to 90% are singletons. The sequencing used CD4+ T cells from peripheral blood mononuclear cells, collected in the first trimester of pregnancy. The receptors stem from a female donor with multiple sclerosis, enrolled in a pregnancy study.

V usage is TRBV6-5 and J usage is TRBJ2-7; D possibly corresponds to TRBD1 (5 bases). The CDR3 has 12 residues. V shed 8 bases and J shed 0 bases, with 8 bases lying between them. Germline CDR1 and CDR2: MNHEY and SVGAGI. CDR3 coding DNA: TGTGCCAGCCAGGGTACCTCCTACGAGCAGTACTTC. Translated, it gives CASQGTSYEQYF.

A single count supports this clone. The gene calls are TRBV19 and TRBJ2-3; 7 bases fit TRBD1. V lost 4 bases to trimming and J lost 4 bases; unmatched junction nucleotides: 5. CDR1 LNHDA and CDR2 SQIVND come from the germline V gene (reference sequence). The CDR3 totals 14 residues. Here the CDR3 DNA reads TGTGCCAGTAGTAAACAGGGGCTCCCAGATACGCAGTATTTT. Translating it yields CASSKQGLPDTQYF.

This chain joins TRBV2 and TRBJ1-2, with D uncertain. The germline V gene has CDR1 SNHLY and CDR2 FYNNEI. This CDR3 has 11 residues. V shed 6 bases and J shed 5 bases, with 7 bases lying between them. CDR3 in DNA: TGTGCCAGCAGGGCCGAATATGGCTACACCTTC. This codes for CASRAEYGYTF.

The genes are TRBV25-1 and TRBJ2-5; D is perhaps TRBD1 (8 bases). This CDR3 spans 15 amino acids. Germline V CDR1 and CDR2: MGHDK, SYGVNS. Trimming removed 2 bases at V and 4 bases at J, with 14 bases between. CDR3 in amino acids: CASSEQQGGRETQYF. CDR3 nucleotide sequence: TGTGCCAGCAGTGAACAACAGGGGGGGAGAGAGACCCAGTACTTC.

J is TRBJ1-5 and V is TRBV6-1; TRBD1 might be the D (6 bases). This CDR3 has 15 amino acids. Trimming cost V 3 bases and J 1 base, with 10 bases left between them. Germline-derived CDR1 and CDR2 are MNHNS and SASEGT. In DNA, the CDR3 is TGTGCCAGCAGTGATCAGGGGATCAGCAATCAGCCCCAGCATTTT. It yields the protein CASSDQGISNQPQHF.

The chain carries TRBV18 and TRBJ2-2; 7 nucleotides align to TRBD1. V shed 1 base, J shed 7 bases, and the junction held 3 bases outside the gene matches. This CDR3 comprises 14 residues. Germline V lookup: CDR1 KGHSH, CDR2 LQKENI. CDR3 nucleotide sequence: TGTGCCAGCTCACCACAGGGGGCTAACGGGGAGCTGTTTTTT. This gives the protein CASSPQGANGELFF.

The chain couples TRBV6-5 to TRBJ2-7; 8 nucleotides align to TRBD2. CDR3 length: 16 residues. V lost 0 bases and J lost 3; bases outside the gene matches: 7. CDR1 is MNHEY, CDR2 SVGAGI, per germline. In nucleotides, the CDR3 is TGTGCCAGCAGTTACTCGAAGTCTAGCGGGCTCTACGAGCAGTACTTC. Translating it yields CASSYSKSSGLYEQYF.

The V call is TRBV5-1, the J call TRBJ2-7; 11 positions match TRBD1. Germline V gene lookup returns CDR1 SGHRS and CDR2 YFSETQ. The CDR3 covers 14 residues. V lost 6 bases to trimming and J lost 3 bases; unmatched junction nucleotides: 5. The CDR3 is CASTDRGQGYEQYF. The CDR3 bases are TGCGCCAGCACGGACAGGGGGCAAGGCTACGAGCAGTACTTC.